The T cell receptor beta chain under discussion was sequenced for a study of shared clonotypes between healthy human individuals. Turning to the study itself: Researchers assigned three CD4 naive, three CD4 memory, two CD8 naive and one CD8 memory plate to each donor. The study, taken as a whole, reports: Sharing across four donors was highest in naive CD4 (roughly 5%) and lowest in memory CD8 (about 0.4%).

A CD45RA-negative memory subset and a CD45RA+ naive subset were separated from the CD4+ cells. This CDR3 is 15 amino acids long. Germline-derived CDR1 and CDR2 are WSHSY and SAAADI. V lost 4 bases and J lost 7; bases outside the gene matches: 10. With regard to this clone: Its target is not known.

Profiling relied on immunoSEQ multiplex PCR, and the TCRdb table lists in-frame clones only, not all of them. This sample has under 200,000 clones, with approximately 92% found just once. Specimen: naive CD4+ T cells sorted from blood. Subset meaning: CD45RA+ positively selected. The TCR was taken from a woman aged 30 to 39 in good health. This sequence joins TRBV10-2 and TRBJ2-5, with 9 positions matching TRBD2. CDR3 in DNA: TGCGCCAGCAGTGTGGTAGCGGGAGATGGGGTGACCCAGTACTTC. The encoded protein is CASSVVAGDGVTQYF.